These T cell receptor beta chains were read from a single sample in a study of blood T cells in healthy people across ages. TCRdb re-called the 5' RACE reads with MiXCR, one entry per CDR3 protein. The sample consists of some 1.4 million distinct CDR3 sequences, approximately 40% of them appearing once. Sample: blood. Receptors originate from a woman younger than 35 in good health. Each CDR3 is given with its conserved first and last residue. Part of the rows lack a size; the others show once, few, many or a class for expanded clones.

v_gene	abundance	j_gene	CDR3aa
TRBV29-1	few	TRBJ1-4	CSVAGIEEKLFF
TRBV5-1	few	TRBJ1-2	CASSLRHRDGYGYTF
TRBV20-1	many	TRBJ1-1	CSARDHREAFF
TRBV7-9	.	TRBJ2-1	CASSGGGTGGVNEQFF
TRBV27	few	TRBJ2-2	CASSFYSANTGELFF
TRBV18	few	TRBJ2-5	CASSPPKRGLQETQYF
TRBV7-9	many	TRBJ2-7	CASSPGRGDSMAYEQYF
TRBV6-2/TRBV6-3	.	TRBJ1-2	CASRRDAYGYTF
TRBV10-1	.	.	CASYGTELDEQYF
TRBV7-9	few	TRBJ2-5	CASSLDVGARQETQYF
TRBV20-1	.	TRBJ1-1	CSASGTGYLAFF
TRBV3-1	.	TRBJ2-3	CASSRDRGPDTQYF
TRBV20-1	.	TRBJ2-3	CSARDPSGRGHTQYF
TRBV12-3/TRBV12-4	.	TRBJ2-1	CASISGRAVEQFF
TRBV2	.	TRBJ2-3	CASRFDAAPLGDTQYF
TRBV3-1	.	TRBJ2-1	CASSRYASGGASEQFF
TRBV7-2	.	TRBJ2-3	CASSSQSSGRGPDTQYF
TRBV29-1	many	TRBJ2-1	CSVEGQYNEQFF
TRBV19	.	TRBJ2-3	CASTSLLGADTQYF
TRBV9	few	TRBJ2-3	CASSASSGITDTQYF
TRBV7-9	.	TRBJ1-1	CASSFETGNTEAFF
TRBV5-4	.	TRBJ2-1	CASSLAVAAGTYNEQFF
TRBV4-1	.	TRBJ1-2	CASSSTGLANYGYTF
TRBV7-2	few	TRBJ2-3	CASSNPNPGLNTQYF
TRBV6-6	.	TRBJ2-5	CASSRPGGGQETQYF
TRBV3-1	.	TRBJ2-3	CASSQAAGTGTDTQYF
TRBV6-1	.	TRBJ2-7	CASSVGTGLPYEQYF
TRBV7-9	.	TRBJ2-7	CASTSPSGRYEQYF
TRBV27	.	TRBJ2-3	CASSFMTQYF